The T cell receptor (beta chain) described here comes from a study of T cells in Graves' hyperthyroidism and ophthalmopathy (dated by TCRdb to about 2019). General notes on the study: Peripheral blood samples were taken at initial diagnosis, before any treatment was given. To identify distinguishing TCR V-J signatures, a discovery cohort of around 100 patients was used, comprising 43 with Graves' ophthalmopathy and approximately 57 with stable Graves' hyperthyroidism. Prospective prediction of ophthalmopathy was tested in an independent validation cohort of approximately 19 hyperthyroidism patients and 17 patients who later progressed to ophthalmopathy. The approximately 100 discovery patients were randomly divided into training and test sets at a 7:3 ratio. In about six Graves' hyperthyroidism patients, the study also compared T-cell repertoires from thyroid tissue with T-cell repertoires from blood. Once sampling was done, hyperthyroidism patients were given methimazole at a starting dose of 30 mg daily, whereas ophthalmopathy patients were given high-dose intravenous methylprednisolone. TCR Vbeta CDR3 sequencing of 130 to 150 peripheral blood samples (roughly 41 ophthalmopathy, around 80 hyperthyroidism and approximately 17 progressor patients) is reported in the paper. General conclusions and limits of the study: In validation, the model predicted progression to ophthalmopathy a median of 6.5 months before onset, with approximately 70% sensitivity and almost 75% specificity. A model built on a 13 V-J signature distinguished ophthalmopathy from stable hyperthyroidism, reaching about 88% sensitivity and about 81% specificity in cross-validation and 80%/75% in testing. Sample size was not statistically predetermined, and investigators were not blinded to group allocation. Most expanded thyroid clonotypes (frequency above 0.001) were also detected in blood, a finding suggesting that blood repertoires may reflect thyroid immune responses.

TCR beta CDR3 regions were amplified from RNA transcripts. The first round of RT-PCR for the TCR CDR3 was performed with the HTBI primer set and the Qiagen OneStep RT-PCR kit. The libraries were constructed in a second round of multiplex PCR and then size-selected and purified. Libraries were sequenced paired-end with 100 bp reads on an Illumina HiSeq2000. In the source study's methods: SOAPnuke was used to process the raw data, throwing out any read that contained adapters or uncalled bases, had a mean Phred below 15, or lacked an exact constant-primer or identifier match. High-quality paired reads were merged using COPE v1.2.5, and each unique nucleotide sequence was defined as a clonotype. Clonotypes were aligned to IMGT TRBV, TRBD and TRBJ reference segments using MiTCR v1.1. The analysis included only V-J combinations with a frequency above 0.0001, which together covered approximately 99% of the repertoires. The TCS score was defined as F50 (clonal expansion) divided by E x V (chaos), with BLOSUM62-based TCRdist calculated between CDR3 peptides within each V-J. Welch's t-statistics and random forest reduced 500 to 650 V-J features to 13, which were used in a naive Bayes classifier (R e1071). TCRdb ran its own pipeline on the public reads, namely fastp trimming at Q25 and MiXCR clone calling, and kept in-frame beta chains. For every CDR3 protein sequence, its rows merge into one entry that carries the most common genes and DNA. These V and J calls originate from TCRdb's pipeline instead of the authors' own analysis. Here the sample has fewer than 850,000 distinct CDR3 sequences; 15% to 20% occur a single time. Of the sample, 15% to 19% is held by the ten largest clones.

A patient counted as having stable Graves' hyperthyroidism if no progression to ophthalmopathy occurred over 18 months of follow-up. Hyperthyroidism patients were newly diagnosed, with disease duration under 2 months, and aged 18 to 65 years. Any patient with an uncontrolled infection, another autoimmune disease, pregnancy or lactation was excluded. Diagnoses were based on clinical symptoms, serum thyroxine and TRAb, thyroid ultrasound and orbital computed tomography. Ficoll-Paque density gradient centrifugation was used to isolate PBMCs from 8 to 10 ml of fresh peripheral blood. Total RNA was extracted using Trizol reagent, and RNA quality was assessed on an Agilent 2100 Bioanalyzer. The CDR3 runs 15 residues from the cysteine to the phenylalanine. The DNA shown is the 45-base CDR3, in frame from base 1. V loses 3 bases at its end and J loses 8 bases; junction bases beyond the gene matches: 8. The germline V gene supplies CDR1 ENHRY and CDR2 SYGVKD.

Comments on this clonotype: The specificity of this receptor is unknown. No much larger clonotype is one base removed from it; base qualities were not supplied.

This receptor was obtained from a man over 45 with Graves' hyperthyroidism. The source material was blood. The receptor chain draws on TRBV10-3 and TRBJ1-4; 8 central bases correspond to TRBD1. For the CDR3, the sequence is CAISDSTGDDEKLFF. The nucleotide sequence is given as TGTGCCATCAGTGACTCGACAGGGGACGACGAAAAACTGTTTTTT.